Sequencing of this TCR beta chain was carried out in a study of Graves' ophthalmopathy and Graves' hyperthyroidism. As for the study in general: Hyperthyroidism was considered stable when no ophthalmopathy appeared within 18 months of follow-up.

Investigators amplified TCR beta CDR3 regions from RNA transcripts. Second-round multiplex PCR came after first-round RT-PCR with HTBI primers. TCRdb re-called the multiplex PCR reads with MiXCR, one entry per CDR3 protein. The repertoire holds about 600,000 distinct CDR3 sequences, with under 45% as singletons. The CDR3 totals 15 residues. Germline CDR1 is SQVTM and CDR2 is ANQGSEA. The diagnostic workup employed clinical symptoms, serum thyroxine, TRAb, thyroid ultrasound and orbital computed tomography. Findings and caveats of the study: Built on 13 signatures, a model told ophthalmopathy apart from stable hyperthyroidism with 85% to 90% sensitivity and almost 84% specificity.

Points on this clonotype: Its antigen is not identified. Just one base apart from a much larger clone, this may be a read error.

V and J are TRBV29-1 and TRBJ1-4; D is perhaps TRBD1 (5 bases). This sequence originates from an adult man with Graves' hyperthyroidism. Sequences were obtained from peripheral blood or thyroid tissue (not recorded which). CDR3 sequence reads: CCVALVFRENEKLFF. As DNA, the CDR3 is TGCTGCGTTGCCCTGGTGTTCAGGGAAAATGAAAAACTGTTTTTT.